These T cell receptor beta chains were read from a single sample in a study of molecular identifiers for immune sequencing clone quantification. TCRdb reprocessed the PCR reads with MiXCR, giving one entry per CDR3 protein. The sample yields about 320,000 distinct CDR3 sequences, 20% to 25% seen once. Sequencing was done on a sample of naive CD8+ T cells from blood, with Jurkat cell RNA spiked in. The source of these receptors is a human donor in good health. Some libraries in this study had Jurkat cell RNA spiked in. Both conserved end residues are part of each CDR3. The order of the fields is D gene, V gene, clone size, CDR3 length, J gene, CDR3 DNA, CDR3 protein. The D gene is left open where the match is weak. Only some rows state a clone size, as once, few, many or a class for expanded clones.

d_call: -
v_call: TRBV12-3/TRBV12-4
clone_size: many
cdr3_length: 12
j_call: TRBJ1-1
cdr3_nt: TGTGCCAGCAGTTTAGCCGGGTTTGAAGCTTTCTTT
cdr3_aa: CASSLAGFEAFF

d_call: -
v_call: TRBV19
clone_size: many
cdr3_length: 14
j_call: TRBJ2-2
cdr3_nt: TGTGCCAGTAGGGGGGCCGGGGGCGCCGGGGAGCTGTTTTTT
cdr3_aa: CASRGAGGAGELFF

d_call: TRBD2
v_call: TRBV7-9
clone_size: many
cdr3_length: 16
j_call: TRBJ2-7
cdr3_nt: TGTGCCAGCAGCCGAGGACTAGCGGGAACCTTTGGGGAGCAGTACTTC
cdr3_aa: CASSRGLAGTFGEQYF

d_call: -
v_call: TRBV10-2
clone_size: -
cdr3_length: 17
j_call: TRBJ1-4
cdr3_nt: TGCGCCAGCAGTGGTACAGGGTTCTGGGCAACTAATGAAAAACTGTTTTTT
cdr3_aa: CASSGTGFWATNEKLFF

d_call: TRBD2
v_call: TRBV19
clone_size: many
cdr3_length: 15
j_call: TRBJ2-1
cdr3_nt: TGTGCCAGTAGGGCTTCAGCGGGGGGGCTCGGAGAGCAGTTCTTC
cdr3_aa: CASRASAGGLGEQFF

d_call: -
v_call: TRBV7-9
clone_size: few
cdr3_length: 16
j_call: TRBJ2-5
cdr3_nt: TGTGCCAGCCAATGGTGGGAGCGGAGCACACAAGAGACCCAGTACTTC
cdr3_aa: CASQWWERSTQETQYF

d_call: -
v_call: TRBV30
clone_size: -
cdr3_length: 14
j_call: TRBJ1-1
cdr3_nt: TGTGCCTGGAGTGTAGCAGGATTGGACACTGAAGCTTTCTTT
cdr3_aa: CAWSVAGLDTEAFF

d_call: TRBD1
v_call: TRBV13
clone_size: -
cdr3_length: 16
j_call: TRBJ1-1
cdr3_nt: TGTGCCGGCAGCTTTGGGACAGAGCTTATGAACACTGAAGCTTTCTTT
cdr3_aa: CAGSFGTELMNTEAFF

d_call: -
v_call: TRBV12-3/TRBV12-4
clone_size: few
cdr3_length: 14
j_call: TRBJ2-2
cdr3_nt: TGTGCCAGCAATCTCGACTTGCGCACCGGGGAGCTGTTTTTT
cdr3_aa: CASNLDLRTGELFF

d_call: -
v_call: TRBV27
clone_size: -
cdr3_length: 15
j_call: TRBJ2-2
cdr3_nt: TGTGCCAGCTCGGTTGAGGGGACGGGGACCGGGGAGCTGTTTTTT
cdr3_aa: CASSVEGTGTGELFF

d_call: -
v_call: TRBV28
clone_size: many
cdr3_length: 12
j_call: TRBJ2-7
cdr3_nt: TGTGCCAGCAGCGTCTCTACCTACGAGCAGTACTTC
cdr3_aa: CASSVSTYEQYF

d_call: TRBD2
v_call: TRBV2
clone_size: few
cdr3_length: 16
j_call: TRBJ2-3
cdr3_nt: TGTGCCAGCATTCCCCAGCGGGGGGGCCGCACAGATACGCAGTATTTT
cdr3_aa: CASIPQRGGRTDTQYF

d_call: -
v_call: TRBV28
clone_size: many
cdr3_length: 14
j_call: TRBJ1-2
cdr3_nt: TGTGCCAGCAGTCCCCCCCTACAGGTCTATGGCTACACCTTC
cdr3_aa: CASSPPLQVYGYTF

d_call: TRBD2
v_call: TRBV6-5
clone_size: many
cdr3_length: 14
j_call: TRBJ2-5
cdr3_nt: TGTGCCAGCAGCTCCGGGGGGATAAGAGAGACCCAGTACTTC
cdr3_aa: CASSSGGIRETQYF

d_call: -
v_call: TRBV11-2
clone_size: -
cdr3_length: 12
j_call: TRBJ2-7
cdr3_nt: TGTGCCAGCAGCCTTACCCGGGACCAGCAGTACTTC
cdr3_aa: CASSLTRDQQYF

d_call: TRBD2
v_call: TRBV10-3
clone_size: many
cdr3_length: 14
j_call: TRBJ2-3
cdr3_nt: TGTGCCATCAGGCTAGCGGGAGCTGCAGATACGCAGTATTTT
cdr3_aa: CAIRLAGAADTQYF

d_call: TRBD1
v_call: TRBV7-9
clone_size: few
cdr3_length: 16
j_call: TRBJ2-5
cdr3_nt: TGTGCCAGCAGCTATACCGGGACAGGGGACCAAGAGACCCAGTACTTC
cdr3_aa: CASSYTGTGDQETQYF

d_call: -
v_call: TRBV12-3/TRBV12-4
clone_size: -
cdr3_length: 14
j_call: TRBJ2-3
cdr3_nt: TGTGCCAGCAGCCGTCGGGGGGCCCAGGTGTCTATGTATTTT
cdr3_aa: CASSRRGAQVSMYF

d_call: TRBD2
v_call: TRBV5-6
clone_size: -
cdr3_length: 15
j_call: TRBJ2-3
cdr3_nt: TGTGCCAGCAGCTTGGGAGGCGGGGGGCCAGATACGCAGTATTTT
cdr3_aa: CASSLGGGGPDTQYF

d_call: -
v_call: TRBV19
clone_size: many
cdr3_length: 13
j_call: TRBJ1-1
cdr3_nt: TGTGCCAGTAGTATCATGGTAGGGACTGAAGCTTTCTTT
cdr3_aa: CASSIMVGTEAFF

d_call: TRBD2
v_call: TRBV7-6
clone_size: -
cdr3_length: 14
j_call: TRBJ2-3
cdr3_nt: TGTGGCAGCAGCTTAGGCGGGGGGCGAGATACGCAGTATTTT
cdr3_aa: CGSSLGGGRDTQYF

d_call: TRBD2
v_call: TRBV7-2
clone_size: many
cdr3_length: 14
j_call: TRBJ2-5
cdr3_nt: TGTGCCAGCAGCACCCGACTAGCGATCGAGACCCAGTACTTC
cdr3_aa: CASSTRLAIETQYF

d_call: -
v_call: TRBV27
clone_size: many
cdr3_length: 16
j_call: TRBJ2-3
cdr3_nt: TGTGCCAGCAGTTTATGGCCCCCGCCCCGCACAGATACGCAGTATTTT
cdr3_aa: CASSLWPPPRTDTQYF

d_call: -
v_call: TRBV9
clone_size: few
cdr3_length: 16
j_call: TRBJ2-1
cdr3_nt: TGTGCCAGCAGCGTAGACACGGGCGCCCCCTACAATGAGCAGTTCTTC
cdr3_aa: CASSVDTGAPYNEQFF

d_call: -
v_call: TRBV19
clone_size: many
cdr3_length: 15
j_call: TRBJ1-5
cdr3_nt: TGTGCCAGTAGTCCCCAACAGGACTGGAATCAGCCCCAGCATTTT
cdr3_aa: CASSPQQDWNQPQHF

d_call: -
v_call: TRBV29-1
clone_size: many
cdr3_length: 20
j_call: TRBJ1-1
cdr3_nt: TGCAGCGTTGTGTTTCCCAATTATGGCTCTTTTAGGTCGGCCCCGCCTGAAGCTTTCTTT
cdr3_aa: CSVVFPNYGSFRSAPPEAFF

d_call: -
v_call: TRBV19
clone_size: -
cdr3_length: 14
j_call: TRBJ1-5
cdr3_nt: TGTGCCAGTACCACACAGGGTTGGAATCAGCCCCAGCATTTT
cdr3_aa: CASTTQGWNQPQHF

d_call: TRBD1
v_call: TRBV28
clone_size: -
cdr3_length: 16
j_call: TRBJ1-6
cdr3_nt: TGTGCCAGCAGCCGGGACAGGGCTTCAGGAAATTCACCCCTCCACTTT
cdr3_aa: CASSRDRASGNSPLHF

d_call: -
v_call: TRBV6-6
clone_size: many
cdr3_length: 15
j_call: TRBJ2-5
cdr3_nt: TGTGCCAGCAGTACCTATGGGGGGCACCAAGAGACCCAGTACTTC
cdr3_aa: CASSTYGGHQETQYF

d_call: TRBD1
v_call: TRBV5-1
clone_size: many
cdr3_length: 16
j_call: TRBJ1-1
cdr3_nt: TGCGCCAGCAGCTCCGGGGACAGGGGATTTTACACTGAAGCTTTCTTT
cdr3_aa: CASSSGDRGFYTEAFF

d_call: TRBD1
v_call: TRBV7-9
clone_size: many
cdr3_length: 15
j_call: TRBJ1-5
cdr3_nt: TGTGCCAGCAGCTTAGCAGGACAGGGAGGGGAGCCCCAGCATTTT
cdr3_aa: CASSLAGQGGEPQHF

d_call: -
v_call: TRBV4-2
clone_size: many
cdr3_length: 13
j_call: TRBJ2-1
cdr3_nt: TGTGCCAGCAGCCCCCTTGAGCAGGGAGAGCAGTTCTTC
cdr3_aa: CASSPLEQGEQFF

d_call: -
v_call: TRBV11-2
clone_size: many
cdr3_length: 12
j_call: TRBJ2-1
cdr3_nt: TGTGCCAGCAGCTTAAACAGCGGTGAGCAGTTCTTC
cdr3_aa: CASSLNSGEQFF

d_call: -
v_call: TRBV7-9
clone_size: -
cdr3_length: 16
j_call: TRBJ2-2
cdr3_nt: TGTGCCAGCAGCTTTCAGGGCGGGGTGGACACCGGGGAGCTGTTTTTT
cdr3_aa: CASSFQGGVDTGELFF

d_call: -
v_call: TRBV7-6
clone_size: many
cdr3_length: 14
j_call: TRBJ2-2
cdr3_nt: TGTGCCAGCAGCTTAGCGTTTGTCACCGGGGAGCTGTTTTTT
cdr3_aa: CASSLAFVTGELFF

d_call: -
v_call: TRBV5-4
clone_size: -
cdr3_length: 13
j_call: TRBJ2-2
cdr3_nt: TGTGCCAGCAGCGACCCCCTGGCCGGGGAGCTGTTTTTT
cdr3_aa: CASSDPLAGELFF

d_call: -
v_call: TRBV9
clone_size: many
cdr3_length: 14
j_call: TRBJ1-3
cdr3_nt: TGTGCCAGCAGCGTACAGGATTCTGGAAACACCATATATTTT
cdr3_aa: CASSVQDSGNTIYF

d_call: -
v_call: TRBV7-9
clone_size: many
cdr3_length: 13
j_call: TRBJ2-7
cdr3_nt: TGTGCCAGCAGCTTAGGCGGGGTCCACGAGCAGTACTTC
cdr3_aa: CASSLGGVHEQYF

d_call: -
v_call: TRBV25-1
clone_size: many
cdr3_length: 14
j_call: TRBJ1-2
cdr3_nt: TGTGCCAGCAGTGTCCCGGACAGTGCCTATGGCTACACCTTC
cdr3_aa: CASSVPDSAYGYTF

d_call: -
v_call: TRBV4-3
clone_size: many
cdr3_length: 17
j_call: TRBJ2-6
cdr3_nt: TGCGCCAGCAGCCAAGATCTTCCGGGAATTGGGGCCAACGTCCTGACTTTC
cdr3_aa: CASSQDLPGIGANVLTF

d_call: -
v_call: TRBV6-6
clone_size: many
cdr3_length: 17
j_call: TRBJ1-5
cdr3_nt: TGTGCCAGCAGTTATGGTGACAGTTCTTATAGCAATCAGCCCCAGCATTTT
cdr3_aa: CASSYGDSSYSNQPQHF